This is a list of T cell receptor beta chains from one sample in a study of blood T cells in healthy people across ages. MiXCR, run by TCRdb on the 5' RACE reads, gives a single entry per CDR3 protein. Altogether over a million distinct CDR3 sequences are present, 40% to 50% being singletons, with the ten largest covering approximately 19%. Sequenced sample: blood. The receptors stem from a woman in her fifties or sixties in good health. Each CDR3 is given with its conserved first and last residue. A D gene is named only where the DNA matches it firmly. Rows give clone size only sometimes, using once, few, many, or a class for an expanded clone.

CASSEHREGYGYTF	TGCGCCAGCAGTGAGCACAGGGAGGGGTATGGCTACACCTTC	.	TRBV10-2	.	TRBJ1-2
CASSQERTGEIRQYF	TGTGCCAGCAGCCAAGAAAGGACAGGGGAAATAAGGCAGTATTTT	TRBD1	TRBV11-3	few	TRBJ2-3
CASSSGEEQFF	TGTGCCAGCAGCTCCGGGGAGGAGCAGTTCTTC	.	TRBV12-3/TRBV12-4	few	TRBJ2-1
CASSPPIVIGEQYF	TGTGCCAGCAGCCCACCTATAGTAATTGGCGAGCAGTACTTC	.	TRBV7-9	.	TRBJ2-7
CASTGTGYNSPLHF	TGTGCCAGCACCGGGACAGGGTATAATTCACCCCTCCACTTT	TRBD1	TRBV6-5	.	TRBJ1-6
CSVGDGTNEQFF	TGCAGCGTCGGGGATGGGACCAATGAGCAGTTCTTC	.	TRBV29-1	few	TRBJ2-1
CASSLRGARNTEAFF	TGTGCCAGCAGTTTACGTGGAGCGAGGAACACTGAAGCTTTCTTT	.	TRBV12-3/TRBV12-4	.	TRBJ1-1
CSVETASTDTQYF	TGCAGCGTTGAAACAGCCAGCACAGATACGCAGTATTTT	.	TRBV29-1	few	TRBJ2-3
CSVGARGLGYTF	TGCAGCGTTGGGGCCAGGGGGCTTGGCTACACCTTC	TRBD1	TRBV29-1	few	TRBJ1-2
CASSGTGWDNEQFF	TGTGCCAGCAGCGGGACAGGGTGGGACAATGAGCAGTTCTTC	TRBD1	TRBV27	many	TRBJ2-1
CSARDGRTQDEQYF	TGCAGTGCTAGAGATGGACGGACCCAAGACGAGCAGTACTTC	.	TRBV20-1	.	TRBJ2-7
CASSYATIYSNSPLHF	TGTGCCAGCAGTTACGCAACCATCTATAGTAATTCACCCCTCCACTTT	.	TRBV6-5	once	TRBJ1-6
CASSPDRGPLETQYF	TGTGCCAGCTCACCCGACAGGGGGCCCCTGGAGACCCAGTACTTC	TRBD1	TRBV18	.	TRBJ2-5
CSATDRVSYEQYF	TGCAGTGCCACCGACAGGGTTTCCTACGAGCAGTACTTC	TRBD1	TRBV20-1	few	TRBJ2-7
CASSPKGGLAGPTDTQYF	TGTGCCAGCAGCCCTAAGGGGGGTCTAGCGGGACCCACAGATACGCAGTATTTT	TRBD2	TRBV7-3	few	TRBJ2-3
CASSSRHDEQFF	TGTGCCAGCAGCTCCCGACACGATGAGCAGTTCTTC	.	TRBV9	few	TRBJ2-1
CSASRDSGGYEQYF	TGCAGTGCTAGTCGAGACTCGGGGGGGTACGAGCAGTACTTC	TRBD2	TRBV20-1	few	TRBJ2-7
CASSLQAQGINGYTF	TGTGCCAGCAGTTTACAGGCGCAGGGGATAAATGGCTACACCTTC	.	TRBV28	.	TRBJ1-2
CSAPDRVRETQYF	TGCAGTGCCCCCGACAGGGTCCGGGAGACCCAGTACTTC	TRBD1	TRBV20-1	.	TRBJ2-5
CSARALQANYGYTF	TGCAGTGCTAGGGCCCTTCAGGCTAACTATGGCTACACCTTC	.	TRBV20-1	.	TRBJ1-2
CASSAPRSSYNEQFF	TGTGCCAGCAGCGCCCCTCGGAGCTCCTACAATGAGCAGTTCTTC	.	TRBV2	.	TRBJ2-1
CSVLVPGQGGYNEQFF	TGCAGCGTCCTTGTCCCCGGACAGGGGGGCTACAATGAGCAGTTCTTC	TRBD1	TRBV29-1	many	TRBJ2-1
CASSQGRGSAQYF	TGTGCCAGCAGCCAAGGAAGGGGCAGCGCGCAGTACTTC	.	TRBV3-1	few	TRBJ2-7
CASSYRADNSPLHF	TGTGCCAGCAGTTACCGCGCAGATAATTCACCCCTCCACTTT	.	TRBV6-2/TRBV6-3	few	TRBJ1-6
CSARDPGGQGQPQHF	TGCAGTGCTAGAGATCCCGGGGGGCAAGGGCAGCCCCAGCATTTT	.	TRBV20-1	.	TRBJ1-5
CASRRNVGTSSYEQYF	TGTGCCAGCAGGCGAAACGTGGGGACTTCATCCTACGAGCAGTACTTC	.	TRBV11-2	.	TRBJ2-7
CASTGLAGGSSYEQYF	TGTGCCAGCACGGGACTAGCGGGAGGGAGCTCCTACGAGCAGTACTTC	TRBD2	TRBV2	few	TRBJ2-7
CAISESDRVLNYGYTF	TGTGCCATCAGTGAGTCGGACAGGGTTCTGAACTATGGCTACACCTTC	TRBD1	TRBV10-3	few	TRBJ1-2
CSARVQGDTSNYGYTF	TGCAGTGCTAGAGTGCAGGGGGATACCTCTAACTATGGCTACACCTTC	TRBD1	TRBV20-1	.	TRBJ1-2
CANSEGYVSGYTF	TGTGCCAACTCCGAGGGATATGTGAGTGGCTACACCTTC	.	TRBV6-2/TRBV6-3	few	TRBJ1-2
CASTDGQAYDEQFF	TGCGCCAGCACGGACGGACAGGCGTACGATGAGCAGTTCTTC	TRBD1	TRBV5-1	.	TRBJ2-1
CASSLRTSGRAGSYNEQFF	TGTGCCAGCAGCCTCCGGACTAGCGGGAGGGCCGGATCCTACAATGAGCAGTTCTTC	TRBD2	TRBV7-9	.	TRBJ2-1
CSVDRVGQETQYF	TGCAGCGTGGACAGGGTAGGCCAGGAGACCCAGTACTTC	TRBD1	TRBV29-1	once	TRBJ2-5
CASSSISGGTQYF	TGTGCCAGCAGTTCCATTTCCGGAGGTACGCAGTATTTT	.	TRBV12-3/TRBV12-4	few	TRBJ2-3
CASSDQEFGSYEQYF	TGTGCCAGCAGTGATCAGGAATTCGGCTCCTACGAGCAGTACTTC	.	TRBV28	few	TRBJ2-7
CASSETGQSQYF	TGTGCCAGCAGTGAGACTGGGCAGTCCCAGTACTTC	.	TRBV2	.	TRBJ2-5
CASSLAAGGSYNEQFF	TGTGCCAGCAGCTTAGCTGCGGGAGGCTCCTACAATGAGCAGTTCTTC	TRBD2	TRBV11-2	few	TRBJ2-1
CASSEEGGYEQYF	TGTGCCAGCAGTGAAGAAGGGGGCTACGAGCAGTACTTC	.	TRBV6-1	.	TRBJ2-7
CASSETQFSSGANVLTF	TGTGCCAGCAGTGAAACACAGTTTAGCTCTGGGGCCAACGTCCTGACTTTC	.	TRBV28	few	TRBJ2-6
CSGGGRICNEQFF	TGCAGTGGGGGCGGGAGGATCTGCAATGAGCAGTTCTTC	TRBD2	TRBV20-1	few	TRBJ2-1
CSARVEGGPSQYF	TGCAGTGCTAGAGTCGAGGGAGGGCCATCGCAGTATTTT	TRBD2	TRBV20-1	.	TRBJ2-3
CASSHTRGLSGANVLTF	TGTGCCAGCAGCCACACCCGGGGTTTATCTGGGGCCAACGTCCTGACTTTC	.	TRBV9	.	TRBJ2-6
CASRPEAYNEQFF	TGCGCCAGCAGGCCCGAGGCCTACAATGAGCAGTTCTTC	.	TRBV5-1	few	TRBJ2-1
CASIETGTGGYEQYF	TGTGCCAGCATCGAAACCGGGACCGGGGGCTACGAGCAGTACTTC	.	TRBV28	.	TRBJ2-7
CATSSLQGNEQYF	TGTGCCACCAGCAGTCTACAGGGTAATGAGCAGTACTTC	.	TRBV15	.	TRBJ2-5